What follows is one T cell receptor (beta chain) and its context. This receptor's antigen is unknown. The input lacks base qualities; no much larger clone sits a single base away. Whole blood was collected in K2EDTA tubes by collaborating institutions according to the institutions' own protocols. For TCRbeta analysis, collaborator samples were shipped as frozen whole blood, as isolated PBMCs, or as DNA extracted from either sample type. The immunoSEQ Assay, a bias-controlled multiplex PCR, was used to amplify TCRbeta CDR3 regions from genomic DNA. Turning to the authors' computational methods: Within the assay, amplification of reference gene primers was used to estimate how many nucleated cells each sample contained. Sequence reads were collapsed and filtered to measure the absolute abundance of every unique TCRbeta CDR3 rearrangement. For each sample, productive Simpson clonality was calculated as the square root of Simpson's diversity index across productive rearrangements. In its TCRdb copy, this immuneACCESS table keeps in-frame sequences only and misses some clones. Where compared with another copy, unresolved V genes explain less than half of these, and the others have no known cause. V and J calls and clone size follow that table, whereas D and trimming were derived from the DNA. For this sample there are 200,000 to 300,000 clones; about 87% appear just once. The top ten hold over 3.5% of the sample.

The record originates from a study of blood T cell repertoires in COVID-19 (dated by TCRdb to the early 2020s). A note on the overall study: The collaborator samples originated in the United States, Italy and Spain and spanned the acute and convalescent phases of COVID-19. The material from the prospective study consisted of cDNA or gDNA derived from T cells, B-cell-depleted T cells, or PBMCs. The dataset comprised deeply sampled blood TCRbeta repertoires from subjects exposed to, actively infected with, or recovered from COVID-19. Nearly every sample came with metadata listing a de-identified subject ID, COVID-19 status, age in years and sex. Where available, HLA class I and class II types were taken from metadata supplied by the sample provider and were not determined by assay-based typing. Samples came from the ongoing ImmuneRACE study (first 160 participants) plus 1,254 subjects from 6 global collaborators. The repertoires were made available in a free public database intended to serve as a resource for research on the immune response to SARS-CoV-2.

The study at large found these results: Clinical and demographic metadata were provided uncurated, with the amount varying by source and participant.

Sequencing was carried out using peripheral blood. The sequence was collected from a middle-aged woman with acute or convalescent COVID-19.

Here the CDR3 is given as CASNPSGGNTGELFF. In nucleotides, the sequence is TGCGCCAGCAACCCAAGCGGGGGGAACACCGGGGAGCTGTTTTTT. The sequence joins TRBV5-1 to TRBJ2-2; 8 central nucleotides agree with TRBD2. Reading the germline V gene gives CDR1 SGHRS and CDR2 YFSETQ. The germline V end is reduced by 6 bases and the J end by 1 base; junction bases left unmatched: 5. Measured from the cysteine to the phenylalanine, the CDR3 is 15 residues long. Just the 45-base CDR3 DNA is kept, in frame starting at base 1.